Listed below are T cell receptor beta chains from one sample, sequenced in a study of spatial heterogeneity in lung cancer. TCRdb analysed the 5' RACE reads with MiXCR anew, one entry per CDR3 protein. The sample has approximately 56,000 distinct CDR3 sequences; 6.5% to 7.5% are singletons. Sequencing used PBMCs, obtained at follow-up. All receptors derive from a female donor with early-stage non-small cell lung cancer. CDR3s include the opening cysteine and the closing phenylalanine or tryptophan. D genes are given only for firm matches. Clone size, where shown, is once, few, many, or a class for clones that have expanded.

clone_size j_call v_call d_call cdr3_nt cdr3_aa
many TRBJ2-7 TRBV6-5 TRBD1 TGTGCCAGCAGGACAGGGCAGGACTACGAGCAGTACTTC CASRTGQDYEQYF
many TRBJ2-5 TRBV28 . TGTGCCAGCAGTTTCTACTTTGAAGAGACCCAGTACTTC CASSFYFEETQYF
many TRBJ2-7 TRBV7-6 TRBD1 TGTGCCAGCAGCTTAGTTCCGGGACAGGGAACAACCACCCGTCCGGTCGAGCAGTACTTC CASSLVPGQGTTTRPVEQYF
many TRBJ2-1 TRBV9 TRBD1 TGTGCCAGCAGGGGACAGGGGGAGTACAATGAGCAGTTCTTC CASRGQGEYNEQFF
few TRBJ2-7 TRBV5-4 . TGTGGGCAGGTCCCCTACGAGCAGTACTTC CGQVPYEQYF
few TRBJ2-5 TRBV12-3/TRBV12-4 TRBD2 TGTGCCAGCAGTCCGCCGGGACTAGCGGGGTTGGAGACCCAGTACTTC CASSPPGLAGLETQYF
. TRBJ2-5 TRBV5-5 TRBD2 TGTGCCAGCAGTCCCCTCAGCGGGGGGGCGGTAGAGACCCAGTACTTC CASSPLSGGAVETQYF
many TRBJ1-1 TRBV12-3/TRBV12-4 . TGTGCCAGCTCCGGACTCCCCAACACTGAAGCTTTCTTT CASSGLPNTEAFF
. TRBJ1-1 TRBV18 . TGTGCCAGCTCACCAATAGAGGCGGTGAACACTGAAGCTTTCTTT CASSPIEAVNTEAFF
many TRBJ2-5 TRBV6-5 . TGTGCCAGCGAAGAAGCAGGGGCAGAGACCCAGTACTTC CASEEAGAETQYF
many TRBJ2-3 TRBV9 TRBD2 TGTGCCAGCAGTATCTCGGGGACTAGCGGTACAGATACGCAGTATTTT CASSISGTSGTDTQYF